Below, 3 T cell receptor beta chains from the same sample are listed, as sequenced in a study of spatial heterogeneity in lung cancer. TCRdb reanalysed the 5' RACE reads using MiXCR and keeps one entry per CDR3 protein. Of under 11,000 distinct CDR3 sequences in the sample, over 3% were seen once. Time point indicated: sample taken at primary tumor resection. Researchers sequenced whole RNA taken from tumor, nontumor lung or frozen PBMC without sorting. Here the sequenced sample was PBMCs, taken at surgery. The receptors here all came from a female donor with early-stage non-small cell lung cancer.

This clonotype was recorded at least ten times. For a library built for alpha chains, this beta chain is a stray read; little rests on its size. The CDR3 is CSASAGGSQETQYF. The CDR3 nucleotides read TGCAGTGCTAGTGCCGGGGGCAGCCAAGAGACCCAGTACTTC. V gene TRBV20-1 combines with J gene TRBJ2-5; either TRBD1 or TRBD2 may supply D (6 bases each). Trimming stripped 3 bases from V and 1 base from J, with 12 bases between. Germline CDR1 is DFQATT and CDR2 is SNEGSKA (reference sequence). This CDR3 spans 14 amino acids.

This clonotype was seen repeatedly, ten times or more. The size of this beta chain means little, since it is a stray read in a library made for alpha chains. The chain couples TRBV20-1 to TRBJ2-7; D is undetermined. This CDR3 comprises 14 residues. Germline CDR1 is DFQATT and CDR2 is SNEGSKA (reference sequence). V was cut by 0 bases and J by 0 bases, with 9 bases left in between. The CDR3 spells CSARDPRSSYEQYF. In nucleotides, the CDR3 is TGCAGTGCTAGAGATCCCAGATCCTCCTACGAGCAGTACTTC.

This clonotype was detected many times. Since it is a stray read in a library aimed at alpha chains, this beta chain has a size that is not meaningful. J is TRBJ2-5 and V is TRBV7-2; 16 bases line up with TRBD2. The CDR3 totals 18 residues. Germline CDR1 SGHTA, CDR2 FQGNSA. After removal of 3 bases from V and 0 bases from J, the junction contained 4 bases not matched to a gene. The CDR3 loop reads CASSLGLAGGRNQETQYF. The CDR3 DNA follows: TGTGCCAGCAGCTTGGGACTAGCGGGGGGGCGAAACCAAGAGACCCAGTACTTC.